This entry is about one T cell receptor beta chain. Its antigen is as yet unknown. Some clones are missing from TCRdb's copy, which holds only in-frame ones; the method was immunoSEQ multiplex PCR. This table has about 150,000 clones, approximately 90% appearing once. This sample stems from a study of T cell responses to AZD1222 COVID-19 vaccine. Study-level findings and limits: Clonal diversity was possibly underestimated; the donors were predominantly white British and more often female. Vaccine-associated CD4 TCRs ranged over spike, dominating at 160-218 and 743-854. Per reports, nearly half of all spike-specific TCRs target regions that are unmutated in variants.

Second-dose intervals of approximately 4 or approximately 12 weeks were pooled. This receptor was taken from an adult who received the AZD1222 COVID-19 vaccine. The material was peripheral blood, obtained 28 days after the second AZD1222 dose.

DNA of the CDR3: TGTGCCAGTAGAACACGGACAGGGTATTACACAGATACGCAGTATTTT. As protein: CASRTRTGYYTDTQYF. This chain connects TRBV19 to TRBJ2-3; TRBD1 agrees at 8 bases. The V gene's germline CDR1 is LNHDA and CDR2 SQIVND (reference sequence). V was pared by 6 bases and J by 2 bases, with 10 bases of the junction left unmatched. The CDR3 has 16 amino acids.